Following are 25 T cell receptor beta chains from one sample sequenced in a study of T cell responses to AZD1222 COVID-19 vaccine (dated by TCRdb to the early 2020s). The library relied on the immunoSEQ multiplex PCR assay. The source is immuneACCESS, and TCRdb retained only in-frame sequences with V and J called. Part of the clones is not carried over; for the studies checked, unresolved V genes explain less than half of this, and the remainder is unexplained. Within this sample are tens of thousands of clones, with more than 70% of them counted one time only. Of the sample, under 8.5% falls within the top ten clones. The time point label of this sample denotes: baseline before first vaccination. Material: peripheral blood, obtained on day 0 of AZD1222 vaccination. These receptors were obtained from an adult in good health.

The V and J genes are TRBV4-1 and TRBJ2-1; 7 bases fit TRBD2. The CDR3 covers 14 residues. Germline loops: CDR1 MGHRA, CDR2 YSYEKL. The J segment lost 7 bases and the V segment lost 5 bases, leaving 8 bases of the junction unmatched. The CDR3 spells CASSSHSGVNEQFF. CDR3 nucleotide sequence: TGCGCCAGCAGCAGCCACAGCGGGGTTAATGAGCAGTTCTTC.

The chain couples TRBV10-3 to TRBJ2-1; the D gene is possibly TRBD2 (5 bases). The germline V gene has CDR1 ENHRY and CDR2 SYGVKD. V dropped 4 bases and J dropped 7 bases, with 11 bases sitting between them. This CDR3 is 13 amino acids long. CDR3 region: CAISVSDWNEQFF. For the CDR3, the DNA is TGTGCCATCAGTGTATCGGACTGGAATGAGCAGTTCTTC.

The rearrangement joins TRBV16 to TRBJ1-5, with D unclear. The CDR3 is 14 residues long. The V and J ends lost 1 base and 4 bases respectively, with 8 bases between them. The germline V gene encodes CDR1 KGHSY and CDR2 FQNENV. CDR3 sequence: CASSQLVGNQPQHF. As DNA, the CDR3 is TGTGCCAGCAGCCAATTAGTAGGGAATCAGCCCCAGCATTTT. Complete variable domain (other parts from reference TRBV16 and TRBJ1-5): GEEVAQTPKHLVRGEGQKAKLYCAPIKGHSYVFWYQQVLKNEFKFLISFQNENVFDETGMPKERFSAKCLPNSPCSLEIQATKLEDSAVYFCASSQLVGNQPQHFGDGTRLSIL.

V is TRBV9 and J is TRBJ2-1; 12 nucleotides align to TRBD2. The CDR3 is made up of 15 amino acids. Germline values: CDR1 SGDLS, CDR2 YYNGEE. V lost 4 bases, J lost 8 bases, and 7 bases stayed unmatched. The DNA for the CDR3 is TGTGCCAGCAGCCGACTAGCGGGAGTTACCGATGAGCAGTTCTTC. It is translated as CASSRLAGVTDEQFF.

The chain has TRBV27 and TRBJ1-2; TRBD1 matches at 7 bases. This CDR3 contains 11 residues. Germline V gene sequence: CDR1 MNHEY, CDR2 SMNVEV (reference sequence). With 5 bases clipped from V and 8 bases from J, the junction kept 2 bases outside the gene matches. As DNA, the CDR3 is TGTGCCAGCAGTAGGGGGCTGGGCTACACCTTC. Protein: CASSRGLGYTF.

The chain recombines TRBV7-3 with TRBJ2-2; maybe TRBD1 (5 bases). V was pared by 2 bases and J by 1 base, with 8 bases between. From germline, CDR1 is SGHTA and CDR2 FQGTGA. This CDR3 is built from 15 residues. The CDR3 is CASSLRQGNTGELFF. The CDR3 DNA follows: TGTGCCAGCAGCTTACGCCAGGGGAACACCGGGGAGCTGTTTTTT. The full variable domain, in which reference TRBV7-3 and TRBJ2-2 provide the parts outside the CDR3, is GAGVSQTPSNKVTEKGKYVELRCDPISGHTALYWYRQSLGQGPEFLIYFQGTGAADDSGLPNDRFFAVRPEGSVSTLKIQRTERGDSAVYLCASSLRQGNTGELFFGEGSRLTVL.

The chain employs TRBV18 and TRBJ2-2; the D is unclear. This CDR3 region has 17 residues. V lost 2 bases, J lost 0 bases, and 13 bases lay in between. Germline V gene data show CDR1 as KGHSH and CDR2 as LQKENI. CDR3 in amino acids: CASSPNPLLTNTGELFF. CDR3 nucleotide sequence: TGTGCCAGCTCACCAAATCCCCTTCTTACGAACACCGGGGAGCTGTTTTTT.

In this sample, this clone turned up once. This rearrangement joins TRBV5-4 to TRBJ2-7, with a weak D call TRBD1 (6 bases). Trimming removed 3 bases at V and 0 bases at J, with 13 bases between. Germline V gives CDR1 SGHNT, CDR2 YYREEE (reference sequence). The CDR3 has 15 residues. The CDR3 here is CASSWDTESSYEQYF. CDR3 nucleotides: TGTGCCAGCAGCTGGGACACCGAGAGCTCCTACGAGCAGTACTTC.

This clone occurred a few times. The CDR3 here is CASSQLAVLQETQYF. As DNA, the CDR3 is TGCGCCAGCAGCCAACTAGCGGTCCTCCAAGAGACCCAGTACTTC. The chain uses TRBV4-1 and TRBJ2-5; 7 nucleotides align to TRBD2. Per germline, CDR1 MGHRA and CDR2 YSYEKL. The CDR3 sequence is 15 residues long. Unmatched junction bases numbered 4, after V lost 2 bases and J lost 1 base.

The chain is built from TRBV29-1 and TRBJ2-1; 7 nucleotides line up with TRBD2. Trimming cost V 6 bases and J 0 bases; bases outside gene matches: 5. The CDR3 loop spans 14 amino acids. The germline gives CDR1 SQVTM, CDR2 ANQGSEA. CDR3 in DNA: TGCAGCGTAACGAGGACTAGCTCCTACAATGAGCAGTTCTTC. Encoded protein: CSVTRTSSYNEQFF.

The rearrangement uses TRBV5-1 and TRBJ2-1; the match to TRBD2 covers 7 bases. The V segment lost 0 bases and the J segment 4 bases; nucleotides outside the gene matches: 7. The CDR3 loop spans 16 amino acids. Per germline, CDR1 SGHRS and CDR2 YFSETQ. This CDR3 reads CASSLVSGLTYNEQFF. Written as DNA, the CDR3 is TGCGCCAGCAGCTTGGTATCGGGACTAACTTACAATGAGCAGTTCTTC.

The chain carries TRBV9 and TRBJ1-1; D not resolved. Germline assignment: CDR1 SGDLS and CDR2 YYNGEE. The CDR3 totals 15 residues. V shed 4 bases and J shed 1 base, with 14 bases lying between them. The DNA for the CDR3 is TGTGCCAGCAGCCCCGAGGCGACGGAGAACACTGAAGCTTTCTTT. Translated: CASSPEATENTEAFF.

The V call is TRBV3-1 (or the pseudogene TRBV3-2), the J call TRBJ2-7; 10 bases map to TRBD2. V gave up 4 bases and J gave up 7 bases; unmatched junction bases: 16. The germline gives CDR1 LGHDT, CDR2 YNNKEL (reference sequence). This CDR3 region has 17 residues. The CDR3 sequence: CASSPEYTAGGPGEQYF. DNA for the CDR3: TGTGCCAGCAGCCCCGAATATACAGCGGGAGGGCCAGGAGAGCAGTACTTC.

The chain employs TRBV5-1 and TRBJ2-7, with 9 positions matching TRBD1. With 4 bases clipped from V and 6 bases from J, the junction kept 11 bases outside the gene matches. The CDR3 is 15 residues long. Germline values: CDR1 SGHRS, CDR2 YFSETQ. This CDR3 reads CASSQQGQGLGEQYF. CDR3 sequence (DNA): TGCGCCAGCAGCCAACAGGGACAGGGCCTCGGCGAGCAGTACTTC. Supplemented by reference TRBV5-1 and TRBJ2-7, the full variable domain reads KAGVTQTPRYLIKTRGQQVTLSCSPISGHRSVSWYQQTPGQGLQFLFEYFSETQRNKGNFPGRFSGRQFSNSRSEMNVSTLELGDSALYLCASSQQGQGLGEQYFGPGTRLTVT.

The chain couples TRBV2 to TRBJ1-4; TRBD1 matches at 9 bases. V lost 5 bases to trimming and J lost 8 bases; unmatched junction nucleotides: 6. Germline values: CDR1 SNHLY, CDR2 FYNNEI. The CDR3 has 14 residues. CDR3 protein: CASSQDRGWEKLFF. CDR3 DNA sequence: TGTGCCAGCAGTCAGGACAGGGGATGGGAAAAACTGTTTTTT.

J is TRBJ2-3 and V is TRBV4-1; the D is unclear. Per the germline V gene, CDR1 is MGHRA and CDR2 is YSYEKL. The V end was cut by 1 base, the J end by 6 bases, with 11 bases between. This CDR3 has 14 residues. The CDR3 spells CASSQAAPRDTQYF. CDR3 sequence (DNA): TGCGCCAGCAGCCAAGCGGCCCCGAGGGATACGCAGTATTTT.

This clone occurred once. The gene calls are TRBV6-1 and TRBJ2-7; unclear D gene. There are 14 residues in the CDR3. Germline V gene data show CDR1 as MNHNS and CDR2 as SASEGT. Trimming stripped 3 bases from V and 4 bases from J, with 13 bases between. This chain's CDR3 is CASSDPGSWYEQYF. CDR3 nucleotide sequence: TGTGCCAGCAGTGACCCGGGCTCCTGGTACGAGCAGTACTTC.

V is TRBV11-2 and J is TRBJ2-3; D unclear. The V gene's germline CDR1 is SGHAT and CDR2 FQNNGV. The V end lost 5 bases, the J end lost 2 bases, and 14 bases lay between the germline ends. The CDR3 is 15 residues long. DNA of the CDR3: TGTGCCAGCAGCCTGCTAACGAACCCCACAGATACGCAGTATTTT. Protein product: CASSLLTNPTDTQYF. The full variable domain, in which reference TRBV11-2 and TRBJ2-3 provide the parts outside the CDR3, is EAGVAQSPRYKIIEKRQSVAFWCNPISGHATLYWYQQILGQGPKLLIQFQNNGVVDDSQLPKDRFSAERLKGVDSTLKIQPAKLEDSAVYLCASSLLTNPTDTQYFGPGTRLTVL.

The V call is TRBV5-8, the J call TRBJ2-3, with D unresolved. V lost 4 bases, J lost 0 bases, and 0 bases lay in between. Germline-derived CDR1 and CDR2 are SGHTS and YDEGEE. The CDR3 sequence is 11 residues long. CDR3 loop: CASSSTDTQYF. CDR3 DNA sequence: TGTGCCAGCAGCAGCACAGATACGCAGTATTTT.

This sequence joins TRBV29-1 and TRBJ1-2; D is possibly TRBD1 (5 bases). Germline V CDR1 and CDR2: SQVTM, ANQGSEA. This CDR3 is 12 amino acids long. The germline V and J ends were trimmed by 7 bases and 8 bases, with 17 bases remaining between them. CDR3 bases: TGCAGCGCCCTGACAGTTTGGGGGGGCTACACCTTC. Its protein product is CSALTVWGGYTF.

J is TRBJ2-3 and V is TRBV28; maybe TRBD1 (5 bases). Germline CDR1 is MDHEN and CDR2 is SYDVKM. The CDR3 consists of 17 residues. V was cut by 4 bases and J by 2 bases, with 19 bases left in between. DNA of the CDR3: TGTGCCAGCAGTTCAGGGATTCGGGCAGCCATCACAGATACGCAGTATTTT. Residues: CASSSGIRAAITDTQYF.

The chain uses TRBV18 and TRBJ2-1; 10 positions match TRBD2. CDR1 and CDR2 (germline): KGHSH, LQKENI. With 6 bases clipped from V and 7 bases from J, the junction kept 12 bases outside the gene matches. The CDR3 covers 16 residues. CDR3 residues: CASSRDVPSGRNEQFF. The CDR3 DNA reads TGTGCCAGCTCCCGAGACGTGCCTAGCGGGAGAAATGAGCAGTTCTTC.

The CDR3 sequence: CASSITTQGGYTF. CDR3 DNA: TGTGCCAGTAGTATCACGACGCAGGGTGGCTACACCTTC. This chain links TRBV19 with TRBJ1-2, with a weak D call TRBD1 (5 bases). The V gene lost 3 bases and the J gene lost 7 bases, with 12 bases spanning the gap. CDR1 is LNHDA, CDR2 SQIVND, per germline (reference sequence). The CDR3 spans 13 residues.

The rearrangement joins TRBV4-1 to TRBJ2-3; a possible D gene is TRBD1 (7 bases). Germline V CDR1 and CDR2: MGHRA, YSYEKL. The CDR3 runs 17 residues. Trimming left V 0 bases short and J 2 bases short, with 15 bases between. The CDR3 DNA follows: TGCGCCAGCAGCCAAGAAGGGCGCAGGGGGGACACAGATACGCAGTATTTT. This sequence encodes CASSQEGRRGDTDTQYF.

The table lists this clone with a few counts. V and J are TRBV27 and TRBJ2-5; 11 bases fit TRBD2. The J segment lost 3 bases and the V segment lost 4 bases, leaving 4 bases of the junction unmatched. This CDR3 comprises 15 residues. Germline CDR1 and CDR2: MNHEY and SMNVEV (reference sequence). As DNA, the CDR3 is TGTGCCAGCAGTTCCATTAGCGGGAGGGAAGAGACCCAGTACTTC. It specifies CASSSISGREETQYF.